Following are 5 T cell receptor beta chains from one sample sequenced in a study of shared clonotypes between healthy human individuals. TCRdb's table, derived via immunoSEQ multiplex PCR, lists solely in-frame clones and lacks some. The sample records about 680,000 clones, 92% being singletons. Naive CD8 cells lacked CD45RO and underwent positive selection for CCR7, leaving out terminally differentiated effector memory CD45RA+ cells. Sequencing was carried out using naive CD8+ T cells sorted from blood. The receptors here all came from a man in his thirties or forties in good health.

V is TRBV9 and J is TRBJ2-1, with D tentatively TRBD1 (5 bases). There are 14 residues in the CDR3. Germline assignment: CDR1 SGDLS and CDR2 YYNGEE. V was pared by 0 bases and J by 8 bases, with 12 bases between. The DNA of the CDR3 is TGTGCCAGCAGCGTAGAGACAGTATGGGATGAGCAGTTCTTC. It encodes CASSVETVWDEQFF.

V is TRBV6-5 and J is TRBJ2-3; D remains ambiguous. CDR1 is MNHEY, CDR2 SVGAGI, per germline. V lost 7 bases to trimming and J lost 1 base, with 9 bases between them. This CDR3 has 13 residues. CDR3 sequence reads: CASILPGTDTQYF. CDR3 in DNA: TGTGCCAGCATACTACCGGGCACAGATACGCAGTATTTT.

This clone was seen more than once but under ten times. The chain joins TRBV19 to TRBJ1-2, with D maybe TRBD1 (5 bases). Germline V lookup: CDR1 LNHDA, CDR2 SQIVND (reference sequence). Trimming cost V 2 bases and J 1 base, with 14 bases left between them. This CDR3 has 16 amino acids. The CDR3 here is CASSILWTPDNYGYTF. CDR3 in DNA: TGTGCCAGTAGTATACTTTGGACACCAGATAACTATGGCTACACCTTC.

V gene TRBV4-1 combines with J gene TRBJ2-7; the D gene is possibly TRBD1 (5 bases). The CDR3 has 16 residues. Germline loops: CDR1 MGHRA, CDR2 YSYEKL. Trimming removed 2 bases at V and 3 bases at J, with 17 bases between. The CDR3 sequence: CASSQIPGPMVYEQYF. DNA of the CDR3: TGCGCCAGCAGCCAAATCCCAGGGCCTATGGTCTACGAGCAGTACTTC.

The V gene is TRBV18, the J gene TRBJ2-5; D remains unclear. The CDR3 loop spans 15 amino acids. The V gene lost 6 bases and the J gene lost 1 base, with 15 bases spanning the gap. Germline V CDR1 and CDR2: KGHSH, LQKENI. The CDR3 here is CASSALDWAQETQYF. The CDR3 DNA sequence: TGTGCCAGCTCCGCCCTTGACTGGGCCCAAGAGACCCAGTACTTC.